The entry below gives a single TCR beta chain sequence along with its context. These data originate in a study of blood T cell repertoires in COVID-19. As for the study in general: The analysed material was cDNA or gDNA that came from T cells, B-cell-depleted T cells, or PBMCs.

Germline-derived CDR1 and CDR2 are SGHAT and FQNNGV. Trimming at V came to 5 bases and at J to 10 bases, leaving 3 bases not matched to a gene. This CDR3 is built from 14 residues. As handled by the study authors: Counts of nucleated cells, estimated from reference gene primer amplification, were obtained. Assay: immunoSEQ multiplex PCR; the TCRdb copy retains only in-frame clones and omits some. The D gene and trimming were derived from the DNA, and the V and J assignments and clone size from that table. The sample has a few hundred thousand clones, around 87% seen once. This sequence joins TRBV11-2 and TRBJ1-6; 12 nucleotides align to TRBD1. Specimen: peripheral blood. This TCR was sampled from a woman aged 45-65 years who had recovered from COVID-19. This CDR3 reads CASSPGQGASPLHF. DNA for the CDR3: TGTGCCAGCAGCCCGGGACAGGGGGCATCACCCCTCCACTTT.